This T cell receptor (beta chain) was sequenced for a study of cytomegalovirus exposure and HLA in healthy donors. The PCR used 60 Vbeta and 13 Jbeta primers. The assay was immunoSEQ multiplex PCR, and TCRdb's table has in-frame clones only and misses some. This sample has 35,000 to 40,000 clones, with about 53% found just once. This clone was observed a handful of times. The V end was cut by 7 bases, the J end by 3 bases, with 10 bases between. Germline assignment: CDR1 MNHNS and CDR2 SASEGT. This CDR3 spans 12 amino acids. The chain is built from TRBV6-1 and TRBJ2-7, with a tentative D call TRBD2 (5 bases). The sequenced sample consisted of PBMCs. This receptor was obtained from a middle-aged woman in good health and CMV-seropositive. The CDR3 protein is CASKRVNYEQYF. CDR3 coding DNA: TGTGCCAGCAAGAGGGTTAACTACGAGCAGTACTTC.